These T cell receptor beta chains were read from a single sample in a study of shared clonotypes between healthy human individuals. Using immunoSEQ multiplex PCR, the repertoire was profiled, and TCRdb retains in-frame clones only, with some absent. The sample records some 2.1 million clones, 85% to 95% being singletons. The sequencing sample was made of naive CD4+ T cells sorted from blood. These receptor sequences come from a young man in good health. CDR3s include the opening cysteine and the closing phenylalanine or tryptophan. Each record gives: V gene, D gene, clone size, J gene, CDR3 protein, CDR3 DNA. A D gene is named only where the DNA matches it firmly. Expanded clones are given a class, and other clones once, few, many or no size at all.

TRBV10-3,TRBD1,-,TRBJ1-2,CAISEDRDRGRGYTF,TGTGCCATCAGTGAGGACCGGGACAGGGGGCGAGGCTACACCTTC
TRBV25-1,-,-,TRBJ1-2,CASSESPGGNYGYTF,TGTGCCAGCAGTGAATCCCCCGGGGGCAACTATGGCTACACCTTC
TRBV11-2,TRBD2,-,TRBJ2-7,CASSLDRTRVYEQYF,TGTGCCAGCAGCTTAGATCGGACTAGGGTCTACGAGCAGTACTTC
TRBV15,-,-,TRBJ1-1,CATSNTVVNTEAFF,TGTGCCACCAGCAATACAGTCGTAAACACTGAAGCTTTCTTT
TRBV5-1,-,-,TRBJ2-5,CASSPGLKPGETQYF,TGCGCCAGCAGCCCCGGGTTGAAGCCGGGGGAGACCCAGTACTTC
TRBV19,TRBD1,once,TRBJ2-5,CASTNHRPGGRETQYF,TGTGCCAGTACCAATCACCGTCCAGGGGGCAGGGAGACCCAGTACTTC
TRBV21-1,-,-,TRBJ1-5,CGVGSNQPQHF,TGTGGGGTGGGAAGCAATCAGCCCCAGCATTTT
TRBV7-7,TRBD2,-,TRBJ2-5,CASSLSGRETQYF,TGTGCTAGCAGCTTGAGCGGGAGGGAGACCCAGTACTTC
TRBV19,TRBD1,-,TRBJ1-1,CASSRGTGVNTEAFF,TGTGCCAGTAGTAGAGGGACAGGGGTTAACACTGAAGCTTTCTTT
TRBV5-1,TRBD1,-,TRBJ2-5,CASRGQGRETQYF,TGCGCCAGCAGAGGACAGGGAAGGGAGACCCAGTACTTC
TRBV14,-,-,TRBJ2-7,CASSTGFEQYF,TGTGCCAGCAGCACGGGCTTCGAGCAGTACTTC
TRBV7-9,-,-,TRBJ1-4,CASSSSSRGGWVEKLFF,TGTGCCAGCAGCTCGTCTTCCAGGGGAGGTTGGGTCGAAAAACTGTTTTTT
TRBV5-4,-,-,TRBJ2-5,CASSLTGEETQYF,TGTGCCAGCAGCTTGACCGGGGAAGAGACCCAGTACTTC
TRBV11-2,-,-,TRBJ1-2,CASRALRGYGYTF,TGTGCCAGCAGGGCGCTTCGTGGATATGGCTACACCTTC
TRBV7-3,-,-,TRBJ2-2,CASSAILPGANTGELFF,TGTGCCAGCAGCGCAATCCTACCGGGGGCGAACACCGGGGAGCTGTTTTTT
TRBV7-3,-,once,TRBJ2-7,CASSLGGGEQYF,TGTGCCAGCAGCCTCGGGGGCGGCGAGCAGTACTTC
TRBV27,-,-,TRBJ2-3,CASRVEGRDTDTQYF,TGTGCCAGCAGGGTGGAGGGGCGGGACACAGATACGCAGTATTTT
TRBV5-1,-,-,TRBJ2-6,CASSPGHLSGANVLTF,TGCGCCAGCAGCCCGGGACACCTCTCTGGGGCCAACGTCCTGACTTTC
TRBV18,TRBD1,-,TRBJ2-1,CASSPPTGGSNRYNEQFF,TGTGCCAGCTCACCACCGACAGGGGGCTCTAATCGGTACAATGAGCAGTTCTTC
TRBV7-9,TRBD1,-,TRBJ1-2,CASSRQSGTGGDGYTF,TGTGCCAGCAGCCGCCAATCCGGGACAGGGGGCGACGGCTACACCTTC
TRBV11-2,TRBD2,-,TRBJ2-1,CASSLGAGGTYNEQFF,TGTGCCAGCAGCTTAGGGGCGGGGGGCACTTACAATGAGCAGTTCTTC
TRBV7-2,TRBD1,-,TRBJ2-1,CASSSDRGTYNEQFF,TGTGCCAGCAGCTCCGACAGGGGGACCTACAATGAGCAGTTCTTC
TRBV6-1,TRBD2,once,TRBJ2-5,CASSEGGTRQETQYF,TGTGCCAGCAGTGAAGGAGGGACTAGACAAGAGACCCAGTACTTC
TRBV10-1,-,-,TRBJ1-6,CASSRVPNSPLHF,TGCGCCAGCAGTAGGGTGCCGAATTCACCCCTCCACTTT
TRBV25-1,-,-,TRBJ2-7,CASSEWDEQYF,TGTGCCAGCAGTGAATGGGACGAGCAGTACTTC
TRBV30,TRBD2,once,TRBJ2-3,CAYHRDYEAQYF,TGTGCCTACCACCGGGACTATGAGGCGCAGTATTTT
TRBV2,TRBD2,-,TRBJ2-2,CASSLLAGANTGELFF,TGTGCCAGCAGTTTGCTAGCGGGGGCAAACACCGGGGAGCTGTTTTTT
TRBV11-3,TRBD1,-,TRBJ2-7,CASSLGSGTGAYEQYF,TGTGCCAGCAGCTTAGGATCCGGGACAGGCGCCTACGAGCAGTACTTC
TRBV27,TRBD2,-,TRBJ2-1,CASSSQLAEYNEQFF,TGTGCCAGCAGTTCACAGCTAGCGGAGTACAATGAGCAGTTCTTC
TRBV7-2,TRBD2,-,TRBJ2-2,CASNGLAGIVAGELFF,TGTGCCAGCAACGGACTAGCGGGAATCGTGGCCGGGGAGCTGTTTTTT
TRBV27,-,once,TRBJ1-4,CASSLHVLGEKLFF,TGTGCCAGCAGTTTACATGTTTTGGGTGAAAAACTGTTTTTT
TRBV2,-,-,TRBJ1-4,CASRLQINEKLFF,TGTGCCAGCAGGTTACAGATTAATGAAAAACTGTTTTTT
TRBV2,-,-,TRBJ2-6,CASSEFDSGANVLTF,TGTGCCAGCAGTGAGTTTGACTCTGGGGCCAACGTCCTGACTTTC
TRBV7-9,-,many,TRBJ2-4,CASSPPWDKNIQYF,TGTGCCAGCAGCCCGCCCTGGGACAAAAACATTCAGTACTTC
TRBV7-2,-,-,TRBJ2-7,CASSSGTVLYEQYF,TGTGCCAGCAGCTCCGGGACGGTGTTGTACGAGCAGTACTTC
TRBV7-2,-,-,TRBJ2-7,CASSLTGFNEQYF,TGTGCCAGCAGCTTAACGGGTTTCAACGAGCAGTACTTC
TRBV10-3,-,-,TRBJ2-7,CAISDKYRVLAYEQYF,TGTGCCATCAGTGACAAGTACAGGGTACTGGCCTACGAGCAGTACTTC
TRBV5-4,-,-,TRBJ2-2,CASSFRDGSMSTGELFF,TGTGCCAGCAGCTTTCGGGACGGGTCGATGTCCACCGGGGAGCTGTTTTTT
TRBV19,-,-,TRBJ1-1,CASSSTPNTEAFF,TGTGCCAGTAGTAGTACACCGAACACTGAAGCTTTCTTT
TRBV7-2,-,-,TRBJ2-7,CASSLDGTSVRYEQYF,TGTGCCAGCAGCTTAGACGGGACTTCTGTACGCTACGAGCAGTACTTC
TRBV7-2,TRBD1,-,TRBJ2-2,CASSSRGPSTGELFF,TGTGCCAGCAGTTCCAGGGGGCCAAGCACCGGGGAGCTGTTTTTT
TRBV5-5,-,once,TRBJ2-7,CASSLEALSSYEQYF,TGTGCCAGCAGCTTGGAGGCTTTGAGCTCCTACGAGCAGTACTTC
TRBV28,-,-,TRBJ1-3,CASTDTHSGNTIYF,TGTGCCAGCACCGACACACACTCTGGAAACACCATATATTTT
TRBV7-2,-,-,TRBJ2-7,CASSPGRSSYEQYF,TGTGCCAGCAGCCCCGGACGGAGCTCCTACGAGCAGTACTTC
TRBV30,-,-,TRBJ1-1,CAWSVNKNTEAFF,TGTGCCTGGAGTGTAAACAAGAACACTGAAGCTTTCTTT
TRBV27,-,-,TRBJ1-2,CASSLGMPPSGYTF,TGTGCCAGCAGTTTAGGCATGCCACCCAGCGGCTACACCTTC
TRBV7-8,-,-,TRBJ2-1,CASSLVAGPEQFF,TGTGCCAGCAGCTTAGTGGCAGGTCCTGAGCAGTTCTTC